Listed below are T cell receptor beta chains from one sample, sequenced in a study of spatial heterogeneity in lung cancer. MiXCR was run by TCRdb on the 5' RACE reads, yielding one entry per CDR3 protein. Of 50,000 to 65,000 distinct CDR3 sequences listed, less than 10% are singletons. Sequencing used PBMCs, obtained at surgery. The source is a female donor with early-stage non-small cell lung cancer. Both conserved end residues are part of each CDR3. Each record gives: V gene, D gene, clone size, J gene, CDR3 DNA, CDR3 protein. D genes are given only for firm matches. Size is stated for part of the rows, as once, few or many counts, or as a class when the clone is expanded.

TRBV3-1,NA,few,TRBJ2-2,TGTGCCAGCAGCCAAACCACATCCCACACCGGGGAGCTGTTTTTT,CASSQTTSHTGELFF
TRBV5-5,TRBD1,NA,TRBJ1-3,TGTGCCAGTCTCCGGACAGGGCTTAACTCTGGAAACACCATATATTTT,CASLRTGLNSGNTIYF
TRBV11-2,NA,few,TRBJ2-3,TGTGCCAGCAGCCGCGCCGTCAGAGATACGCAGTATTTT,CASSRAVRDTQYF
TRBV11-2,TRBD1,few,TRBJ2-1,TGTGCCAGCAGCGCCCGGGGGCAGGGGGCGCATGAGCAGTTCTTC,CASSARGQGAHEQFF
TRBV7-2,NA,NA,TRBJ2-5,TGTGCCAGCAGTCATAAAGGGTGGAATCAAGAGACCCAGTACTTC,CASSHKGWNQETQYF
TRBV24-1,NA,few,TRBJ1-1,TGTGCCACCAAGACCATTTCGGGCACTGAAGCTTTCTTT,CATKTISGTEAFF
TRBV5-5,TRBD1,many,TRBJ2-7,TGTGCCAGCAGTGTCGGACAGGAAGCCGAGCAGTACTTC,CASSVGQEAEQYF
TRBV5-1,TRBD1,many,TRBJ1-1,TGCGCCAGCAGCTTACGCCCAGGGGGCGCGGGGACTGAAGCTTTCTTT,CASSLRPGGAGTEAFF
TRBV11-2,NA,NA,TRBJ1-5,TGTGCCAGCAGCTTAGATCCGGACTGGTCCCAGCATTTT,CASSLDPDWSQHF
TRBV2,TRBD2,NA,TRBJ2-2,TGTGCCACCCGGACTAGCGGGAGTTACACCGGGGAGCTGTTTTTT,CATRTSGSYTGELFF
TRBV5-6,NA,many,TRBJ2-7,TGTGCCAGCAGCAGACAGGTGGGGTACGAGCAGTACTTC,CASSRQVGYEQYF
TRBV12-3/TRBV12-4,TRBD1,NA,TRBJ2-5,TGTGCCAGCAGTTTACGGCCGGGACAGGGAAAAGAGACCCAGTACTTC,CASSLRPGQGKETQYF
TRBV11-1,TRBD2,few,TRBJ2-7,TGTGCCAGCAATGAAGGACTAGCGCCCTACGAGCAGTACTTC,CASNEGLAPYEQYF
TRBV2,NA,few,TRBJ1-3,TGTGCCAGCACAAGGAATCCGGGCTCTGGAAACACCATATATTTT,CASTRNPGSGNTIYF
TRBV3-1,NA,NA,TRBJ1-1,TGTGCCAGCAGCCAAGCTACCGGCACTGAAGCTTTCTTT,CASSQATGTEAFF
TRBV6-1,NA,NA,TRBJ1-4,TGTGCCAGCAGTGAAGGACAGCCGGAAAAACTGTTTTTT,CASSEGQPEKLFF
TRBV12-3/TRBV12-4,NA,few,TRBJ1-6,TGTGCCAGCAGTTTAGCTCTAGGGAATTCACCCCTCCACTTT,CASSLALGNSPLHF
TRBV5-1,TRBD2,many,TRBJ2-5,TGCGCCAGCAGGACTAGCCAGGAGACCCAGTACTTC,CASRTSQETQYF
TRBV2,NA,NA,TRBJ2-1,TGTGCCAGCAGTCAGACGGGGGAAAATTACAATGAGCAGTTCTTC,CASSQTGENYNEQFF
TRBV24-1,NA,few,TRBJ2-3,TGTGCCACCAGTGATTTGCAAGGTGGGGGCGCAGATACGCAGTATTTT,CATSDLQGGGADTQYF
TRBV7-9,TRBD1,many,TRBJ2-2,TGTGCCAGCAGCTTAACAGGGGACACCGGGGAGCTGTTTTTT,CASSLTGDTGELFF
TRBV5-1,NA,many,TRBJ2-7,TGCGCCAGCAGCTTAAACGGACCCTACGAGCAGTACTTC,CASSLNGPYEQYF
TRBV27,NA,many,TRBJ2-3,TGTGCCAGCAGTTTTCGGTTAACCACAGATACGCAGTATTTT,CASSFRLTTDTQYF
TRBV7-2,TRBD2,NA,TRBJ2-1,TGTGCCAGCAGCACGGGACTAGCGGAGCTGGGCGAGCAGTTCTTC,CASSTGLAELGEQFF
TRBV6-2/TRBV6-3,NA,many,TRBJ2-2,TGTGCCAGCAGCCTCGACAGTCCGAAGAACACCGGGGAGCTGTTTTTT,CASSLDSPKNTGELFF
TRBV20-1,NA,NA,TRBJ2-1,TGCAGTGCCGTAGGGGACCCCCCAGGAGAGCAGTTCTTC,CSAVGDPPGEQFF
TRBV28,TRBD1,once,TRBJ1-5,TGTGCCAGCACCTTTGAGGGCAGGGGGCCCAATCAGCCCCAGCATTTT,CASTFEGRGPNQPQHF
TRBV29-1,NA,few,TRBJ1-4,TGCAGCGTTGCCGGCTCAGGGGCGGCGGAAAAACTGTTTTTT,CSVAGSGAAEKLFF
TRBV5-6,TRBD1,few,TRBJ1-1,TGTGCCAGCAGCTTTGCCCTGAGGGGGCCCCAAATGAACACTGAAGCTTTCTTT,CASSFALRGPQMNTEAFF
TRBV7-2,NA,many,TRBJ1-5,TGTGCCAGCAGCTTGGGAGGGGTTCAGCCCCAGCATTTT,CASSLGGVQPQHF
TRBV30,TRBD1,NA,TRBJ1-4,TGTGCCTGGAGTAAGGGGGACAGGGATAATGAAAAACTGTTTTTT,CAWSKGDRDNEKLFF
TRBV12-3/TRBV12-4,NA,few,TRBJ2-5,TGTGCCAGCGGCCTCAGGGGTGGGCGAGAGACCCAGTACTTC,CASGLRGGRETQYF
TRBV10-3,NA,medium-sized,TRBJ2-3,TGTGCCATCAGTGGGGCGGACGCAGATACGCAGTATTTT,CAISGADADTQYF
TRBV6-1,NA,few,TRBJ2-5,TGTGCCAGCAGTGGACTACGGGACCTTACCCAAGAGACCCAGTACTTC,CASSGLRDLTQETQYF
TRBV6-1,NA,NA,TRBJ2-4,TGTGCCAGCAAGGGGGTCAGAAACATTCAGTACTTC,CASKGVRNIQYF
TRBV20-1,NA,NA,TRBJ1-1,TGCAGTGCTAGAACGGGGGGGGGGAACACTGAAGCTTTCTTT,CSARTGGGNTEAFF
TRBV3-1,NA,NA,TRBJ2-6,TGTGCCAGCAGCCAACCAACGGGGGCTGGGGCCAACGTCCTGACTTTC,CASSQPTGAGANVLTF
TRBV5-1,NA,NA,TRBJ2-5,TGCGCCAGCAGCGCCGCTAGGATAGGGGAGACCCAGTACTTC,CASSAARIGETQYF
TRBV28,NA,NA,TRBJ2-2,TGTGCCAGCCTGCTAGAGGTGCCCGGGGAGCTGTTTTTT,CASLLEVPGELFF
TRBV6-1,NA,NA,TRBJ1-5,TGTGCCAGCGGGTCACCGGGGCAGCCCCAGCATTTT,CASGSPGQPQHF